This entry lists 18 T cell receptor beta chains sequenced from one sample in a study of vaccination and CD4 T cells after COVID-19 (dated by TCRdb to the early 2020s). Their target antigens are unknown. Library preparation employed PCR. Instrument used: Illumina iSeq 100. At the Johns Hopkins FTIC core, DNA from the cultured CD4+ T cells underwent TCR sequencing with the Oncomine TCR Beta short-read assay. TCRdb itself trimmed the public reads at Q25 with fastp, ran MiXCR and retained productive beta chains. Rows merge per CDR3 protein into single entries with the most common DNA and genes. The sample includes more than 1,400 distinct CDR3 sequences, with around 13% observed a single time. Of the sample, 25% to 35% falls within the top ten clones. The sample's treatment or condition label is to be understood as: approximately 9-day PBMC culture with coronavirus spike peptide pools or control peptides (ViraFEST assay). CD4+ T cells from unexposed donors were collected before the COVID-19 pandemic (2011-2018).

Sequencing was performed on CD4+ T cells from blood, cultured in vitro. The receptors were sampled from a human donor in good health.

V and J are TRBV9 and TRBJ1-1, with a weak D call TRBD1 (5 bases). V was trimmed by 5 bases and J by 6 bases, leaving 23 bases between them. Germline CDR1 is SGDLS and CDR2 is YYNGEE. The CDR3 contains 16 residues. The CDR3 nucleotides are TGTGCCAGCAGTTACTCCTCCTCAGGAGGGGACGCTGAAGCTTTCTTT. Amino acid sequence: CASSYSSSGGDAEAFF.

This clonotype is labeled large. In DNA form, the CDR3 reads TGTGCCACCAGTGATTTGAGCGGGAGGGTGAACACCGGGGAGCTGTTTTTT. It is translated as CATSDLSGRVNTGELFF. V is TRBV24-1 and J is TRBJ2-2; 10 bases fit TRBD2. V lost 0 bases, J lost 1 base, and 1 base stayed unmatched. The CDR3 is 17 residues long. Germline lookup yields CDR1 KGHDR and CDR2 SFDVKD.

This clonotype was recorded a few times. The chain links TRBV28 to TRBJ2-3; D might be TRBD2 (5 bases). Deletions cut 2 bases from V and 6 bases from J, with 9 bases between. The CDR3 has 13 residues. In germline, CDR1 is MDHEN, CDR2 SYDVKM. In DNA, the CDR3 is TGTGCCAGCAGTTTAATAGCGTCGGATACGCAGTATTTT. This codes for CASSLIASDTQYF.

The chain has TRBV7-8 and TRBJ2-3; D gene unclear. Trimming cost V 7 bases and J 4 bases, with 12 bases left between them. The CDR3 contains 13 residues. Germline V CDR1 and CDR2: SGHVS, FQNEAQ. The CDR3 nucleotides read TGTGCCAGCAAACCTCTGAGCGCAGATACGCAGTATTTT. Translation: CASKPLSADTQYF.

This clonotype has just a few counts. The V gene is TRBV14, the J gene TRBJ2-7; D is undetermined. Per germline, CDR1 SGHDN and CDR2 FVKESK. V was clipped by 4 bases and J by 2 bases, with 9 bases between them. The length of the CDR3 is 13 residues. The CDR3 coding sequence is TGTGCCAGCAGCCGTGCAGACGCCTACGAGCAGTACTTC. Its translation: CASSRADAYEQYF. Full variable domain (outside the CDR3, taken from reference TRBV14 and TRBJ2-7): EAGVTQFPSHSVIEKGQTVTLRCDPISGHDNLYWYRRVMGKEIKFLLHFVKESKQDESGMPNNRFLAERTGGTYSTLKVQPAELEDSGVYFCASSRADAYEQYFGPGTRLTVT.

This clonotype is judged medium-sized. Germline is not matched at one junction end, which may reflect a read error. J is TRBJ1-2 and V is TRBV12-3 or TRBV12-4; possible D gene TRBD1, 6 bases. This CDR3 has 15 residues. The CDR3 sequence: CASSLAGALWYGYTF. The CDR3 DNA follows: TGTGCCAGCAGCTTAGCGGGGGCCTTATGGTATGGCTACACCTTC.

Relative to its sample, this clonotype is medium-sized (0.01 to 0.1%). The gene calls are TRBV6-2 or TRBV6-3 and TRBJ2-1, with D unresolved. Germline lookup yields CDR1 MNHEY and CDR2 SVGEGT. The CDR3 has 12 residues. Trimming took 5 bases from V and 7 from J, leaving 9 bases between them. The CDR3 sequence: CASSNPRNEQFF. The CDR3, as DNA: TGTGCCAGCAGTAACCCGCGGAATGAGCAGTTCTTC.

This clonotype qualifies as medium-sized. This chain uses TRBV20-1 with TRBJ2-7; no reliable D call. This CDR3 is 12 amino acids long. V was clipped by 6 bases and J by 2 bases, with 11 bases between them. The germline V gene has CDR1 DFQATT and CDR2 SNEGSKA (reference sequence). CDR3 bases: TGCAGTGCCCACGCACCCCCCTACGAGCAGTACTTC. Translating it yields CSAHAPPYEQYF.

This clonotype is termed large. The V gene is TRBV7-6, the J gene TRBJ1-2, with D possibly matching TRBD1 (6 bases). The germline gives CDR1 SGHVS, CDR2 FNYEAQ. Between the trimmed V and J ends, which lost 3 bases and 0 bases, there was a span of 14 bases. This CDR3 has 16 residues. CDR3 sequence: CASSFLADRTNYGYTF. Here the CDR3 DNA reads TGTGCCAGCAGCTTTCTAGCGGACAGAACTAACTATGGCTACACCTTC.

In its sample, this clonotype ranks as medium-sized (0.01 to 0.1%). The V gene is TRBV20-1, the J gene TRBJ2-6; D may be TRBD1 (6 bases). CDR1 is DFQATT, CDR2 SNEGSKA, per germline (reference sequence). The CDR3 sequence is 16 residues long. Trimming left V 2 bases short and J 3 bases short, with 14 bases between. CDR3: CSARSGHVYGANVLTF. Here the CDR3 DNA reads TGCAGTGCTAGATCGGGACACGTATATGGGGCCAACGTCCTGACTTTC.

This clonotype was counted a few times. This chain uses TRBV5-4 with TRBJ2-5; 15 bases map to TRBD2. Germline V lookup: CDR1 SGHNT, CDR2 YYREEE (reference sequence). V was pared by 4 bases and J by 5 bases, with 6 bases of the junction left unmatched. This CDR3 is 16 amino acids long. The CDR3 nucleotides are TGTGCCAGCAGCCCCTGGACTAGCGGGGGGGTCGAGACCCAGTACTTC. Translation gives CASSPWTSGGVETQYF.

The gene calls are TRBV7-6 and TRBJ1-6; D ambiguous. Trimming took 7 bases from V and 9 from J, leaving 4 bases between them. The CDR3 runs 10 residues. CDR1 is SGHVS and CDR2 is FNYEAQ in the germline V gene. The CDR3 DNA reads as TGTGCCAGCAACTTTTCACCCCTCCACTTT. Translating gives CASNFSPLHF.

Relative to its sample, this clonotype is medium-sized. The J gene is TRBJ2-5, the V gene TRBV20-1, with 8 bases matching TRBD2. Trimming removed 0 bases from V and 3 bases from J; junction bases left unmatched: 3. This CDR3 contains 14 residues. CDR1 DFQATT and CDR2 SNEGSKA come from the germline V gene (reference sequence). CDR3 sequence reads: CSAREGTRKETQYF. The CDR3 DNA sequence: TGCAGTGCTAGAGAGGGGACTAGGAAAGAGACCCAGTACTTC.

Only a few counts were recorded for this clonotype. This sequence joins TRBV20-1 and TRBJ2-7; TRBD2 aligns across 8 bases. CDR1 is DFQATT, CDR2 SNEGSKA, per germline (reference sequence). This CDR3 comprises 12 residues. This chain's CDR3 is CRGAGATNEQYF. In nucleotides, the CDR3 is TGCAGGGGAGCGGGAGCAACCAACGAGCAGTACTTC.

This clonotype rates as medium-sized. The gene calls are TRBV27 and TRBJ1-6; no definite D call. Germline CDR1 and CDR2: MNHEY and SMNVEV (reference sequence). V lost 3 bases to trimming and J lost 8 bases, with 11 bases between them. The CDR3 is 14 residues long. The CDR3 protein is CASSFNRADSPLHF. CDR3 coding DNA: TGTGCCAGCAGTTTTAATAGGGCAGATTCACCCCTCCACTTT.

With respect to this clonotype: An end of the junction does not agree with germline; a read error may underlie this. This chain connects TRBV4-1 to TRBJ2-3; 8 nucleotides agree with TRBD1. This CDR3 contains 16 residues. The germline V gene encodes CDR1 MGHRA and CDR2 YSYEKL. The DNA of the CDR3 is TGCGCCAGCAGCAAAGACGGGACAGGACTCACAGATACGCAGTATTTT. It specifies CASSKDGTGLTDTQYF.

This clonotype is classed as medium-sized (0.01 to 0.1%). The CDR3 region has the DNA TGTGCCAGCAGCTTAGGCGGAGGGAGAAATACGCAGTATTTT. It specifies CASSLGGGRNTQYF. This chain joins TRBV7-3 and TRBJ2-3; D perhaps matches TRBD2 (6 bases). The V and J ends lost 2 bases and 7 bases respectively, with 13 bases between them. Looked up from germline, CDR1 is SGHTA and CDR2 is FQGTGA. CDR3 length: 14 amino acids.

Relative to its sample, this clonotype is medium-sized. The chain recombines TRBV28 with TRBJ1-2; D might be TRBD1 (6 bases). The length of the CDR3 is 13 residues. V gave up 4 bases and J gave up 2 bases, with 8 bases separating them. The germline V gene encodes CDR1 MDHEN and CDR2 SYDVKM. The CDR3 is CASSSGQNYGYTF. The CDR3 DNA reads TGTGCCAGCAGTTCGGGACAAAACTATGGCTACACCTTC.